This T cell receptor (beta chain) was found in a study of blood T cell repertoires in COVID-19. Across the study: The United States, Italy and Spain provided the acute and convalescent COVID-19 samples.

Repertoires were generated with immunoSEQ multiplex PCR, while TCRdb's copy carries only in-frame clones and drops some. The table shows approximately 200,000 clones, with approximately 88% occurring only once. This TCR derives from a woman younger than 45 with acute or convalescent COVID-19. Material for sequencing was peripheral blood.

The CDR3 DNA reads as TGTGCCAGCAGTTTCGACTCCCCCTACGAGCAGTACTTC. Encoded protein: CASSFDSPYEQYF. The rearrangement joins TRBV12-3 or TRBV12-4 to TRBJ2-7; no definite D call. Deletions cut 3 bases from V and 2 bases from J, with 8 bases between. The CDR3 is made up of 13 amino acids.